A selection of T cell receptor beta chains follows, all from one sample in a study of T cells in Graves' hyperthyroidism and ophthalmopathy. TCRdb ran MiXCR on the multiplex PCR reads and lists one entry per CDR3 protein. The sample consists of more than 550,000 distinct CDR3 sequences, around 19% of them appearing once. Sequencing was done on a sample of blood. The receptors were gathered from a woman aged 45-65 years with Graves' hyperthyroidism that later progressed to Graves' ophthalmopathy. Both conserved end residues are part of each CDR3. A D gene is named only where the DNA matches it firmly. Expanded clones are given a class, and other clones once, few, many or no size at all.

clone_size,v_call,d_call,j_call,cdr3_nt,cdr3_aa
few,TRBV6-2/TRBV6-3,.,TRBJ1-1,TGTGCCAGCAGGCACAGGGAGGGGGAGAACACTGAAGCTTTCTTT,CASRHREGENTEAFF
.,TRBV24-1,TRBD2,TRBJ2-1,TGTGCCACCAGTGATCCGGGACTAGCGGGGGGAAATGAGCAGTTCTTC,CATSDPGLAGGNEQFF
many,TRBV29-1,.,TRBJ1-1,TGCAGCGTTGATTCAGACTCGAACACTGAAGCTTTCTTT,CSVDSDSNTEAFF
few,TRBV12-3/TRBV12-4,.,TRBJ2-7,TGTGCCAGCAGTTTAGGGTCCGGGGTCTCCTACGAGCAGTACTTC,CASSLGSGVSYEQYF
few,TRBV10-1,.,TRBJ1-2,TGCGCCAGCAGTGACGCGCCTAACTATGGCTACACCTTC,CASSDAPNYGYTF
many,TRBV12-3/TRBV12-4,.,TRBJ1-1,TGTGCCAGCAGTTTAGTGGCCCCCCCGGCAGAAGCTTTCTTT,CASSLVAPPAEAFF
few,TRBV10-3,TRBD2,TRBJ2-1,TGTGCCATCAGCACCGGGACTAGCGGGGGGCCAAGCTCCTACAATGAGCAGTTCTTC,CAISTGTSGGPSSYNEQFF
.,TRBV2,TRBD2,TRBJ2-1,TGTGCCGGGAGGACTAGCGGACACAATGAGCAGTTCTTC,CAGRTSGHNEQFF
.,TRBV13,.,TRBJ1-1,TGTGCCAACAGCTTACGGGGACCGAACACTGAAGCTTTCTTT,CANSLRGPNTEAFF
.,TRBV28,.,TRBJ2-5,TGTGCCAGCATTGGAATACAAGAGACCCAGTACTTC,CASIGIQETQYF
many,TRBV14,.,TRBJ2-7,TGTGCCAGCAGCCAAGTGCTAGGAAAACACTACGAGCAGTACTTC,CASSQVLGKHYEQYF
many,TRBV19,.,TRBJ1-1,TGTGCCAGTAGTATGCGCGGATTGAACACTGAAGCTTTCTTT,CASSMRGLNTEAFF
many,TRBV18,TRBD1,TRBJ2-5,TGTGCCAGCTCACCTGTGACAGGGGGGGAGACCCAGTACTTC,CASSPVTGGETQYF
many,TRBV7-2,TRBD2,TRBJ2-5,TGTGCCAGCAGCCTCTGGGGAGGGGTGGAGACCCAGTACTTC,CASSLWGGVETQYF
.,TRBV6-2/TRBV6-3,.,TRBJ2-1,TGTGCCAGCAGGATGGACATTTATGGTGAGCAGTTCTTC,CASRMDIYGEQFF
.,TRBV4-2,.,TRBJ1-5,TGTGCCAGCAGCCAAGATCCGGGGCGCCAGCATTTT,CASSQDPGRQHF
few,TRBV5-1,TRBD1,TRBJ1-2,TGCGCCAGCAGCTTCGGACAGGGCGTCCGATATGGCTACACCTTC,CASSFGQGVRYGYTF
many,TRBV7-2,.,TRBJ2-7,TGTGCCAGCAGCTTTGTCAGTTACGAGCAGTACTTC,CASSFVSYEQYF
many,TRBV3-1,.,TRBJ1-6,TGTGCCAGCAGCCAACTCGGACAGCCCCTCCACTTT,CASSQLGQPLHF
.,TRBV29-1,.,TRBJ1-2,TGCAGCGTTGGGAGAGGGCAGCAGTATGGCTACACCTTC,CSVGRGQQYGYTF
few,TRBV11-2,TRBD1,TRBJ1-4,TGTGCCAGCAGCTTAAGGGGGCAGTCTAATGAAAAACTGTTTTTT,CASSLRGQSNEKLFF
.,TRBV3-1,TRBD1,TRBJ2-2,TGTGCCAGCAGACAGGCGGGACAGGGTAACACCGGGGAGCTGTTTTTT,CASRQAGQGNTGELFF
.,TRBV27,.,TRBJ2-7,TGTGCCAGCAGTTTTGGACAGACAACCTACGAGCAGTACTTC,CASSFGQTTYEQYF
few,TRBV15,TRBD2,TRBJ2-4,TGTGCCACCAGCAGAGATCTGCCGACTAGCGAGAAAAACATTCAGTACTTC,CATSRDLPTSEKNIQYF
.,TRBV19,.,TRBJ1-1,TGTGCCAGTAGCCCAGGACCAGTTGAAGCTTTCTTT,CASSPGPVEAFF
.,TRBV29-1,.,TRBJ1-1,TGCAGCGTAGACACTGACAGGACTCTCCAAGGTACTGAAGCTTTCTTT,CSVDTDRTLQGTEAFF
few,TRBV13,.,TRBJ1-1,TGTGCCAGCAGCTTAGGGGTGGGCAGCACTGAAGCTTTCTTT,CASSLGVGSTEAFF
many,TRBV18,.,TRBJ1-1,TGTGCCAGCTCACCGGCGACAAGGAACACTGAAGCTTTCTTT,CASSPATRNTEAFF
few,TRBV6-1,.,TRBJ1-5,TGTGCCAGCAGAAACCTGGGGAATAGCAATCAGCCCCAGCATTTT,CASRNLGNSNQPQHF
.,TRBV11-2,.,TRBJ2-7,TGTGCCAGCAGCCCAACCTGGGAGGTAGGAGGGTTCGACGAGCAGTACTTC,CASSPTWEVGGFDEQYF
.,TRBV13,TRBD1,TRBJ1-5,TGTGCCAGCAGTTCCAGGGGGCATCGGCAGCCCCAGCATTTT,CASSSRGHRQPQHF
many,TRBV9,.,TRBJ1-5,TGTGCCAGCAGCGTGGCGTGGGAGGATCAGCCCCAGCATTTT,CASSVAWEDQPQHF
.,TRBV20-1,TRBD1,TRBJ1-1,TGCAGTGAGAGGGGGCCGACGAACACTGAAGCTTTCTTT,CSERGPTNTEAFF
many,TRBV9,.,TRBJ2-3,TGTGCCAGCAGCGTAGGGTGGGAACAGGCTAGCACAGATACGCAGTATTTT,CASSVGWEQASTDTQYF
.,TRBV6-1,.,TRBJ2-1,TGTGCCAGCAGTATCCAAGAGGATGGCAGGTTGTTGTTCGAGCAGTTCTTC,CASSIQEDGRLLFEQFF
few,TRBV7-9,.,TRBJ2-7,TGTGCCAGCAGCTGGGACACCATGGATGGGGAGCAGTACTTC,CASSWDTMDGEQYF
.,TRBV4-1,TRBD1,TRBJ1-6,TGCGCCAGCAGCCGCCAGGGGGGGGATAATTCACCCCTCCACTTT,CASSRQGGDNSPLHF
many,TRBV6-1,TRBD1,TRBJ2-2,TGTGCCAGCAGGCCGGACAGGGCCGGCGGGGAGCTGTTTTTT,CASRPDRAGGELFF
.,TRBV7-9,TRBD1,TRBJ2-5,TGTGCCAGCACCCAGGGACAGGGGTATGAGACCCAGTACTTC,CASTQGQGYETQYF
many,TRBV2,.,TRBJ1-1,TGTGCCAGGGGAACCGGTATGAACACTGAAGCTTTCTTT,CARGTGMNTEAFF
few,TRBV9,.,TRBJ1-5,TGTGCCAGCAGCGTAGGACCTAACCGGGATCAGCCCCAGCATTTT,CASSVGPNRDQPQHF
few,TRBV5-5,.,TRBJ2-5,TGTGCCAGCAGCCCCCTGGTTAGGGCGAAAGGGGAGACCCAGTACTTC,CASSPLVRAKGETQYF
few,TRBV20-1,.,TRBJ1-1,TGCAGTGCTAGGGGTACGAACACTGAAGCTTTCTTT,CSARGTNTEAFF
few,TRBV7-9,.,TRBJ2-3,TGTGCCAGCAGCTCCCGGGAGCTGGATACGCAGTATTTT,CASSSRELDTQYF
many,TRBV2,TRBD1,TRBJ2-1,TGTGCCAGCAGACGCGGGACAGGGAGGGGCAATGAGCAGTTCTTC,CASRRGTGRGNEQFF
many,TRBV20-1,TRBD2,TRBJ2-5,TGCAGTGCTAGCCTTAGCGGGGTGTCGGGGGAGACCCAGTACTTC,CSASLSGVSGETQYF